Included here is one T cell receptor (beta chain) sequence, with context. The data are from a study of blood T cell repertoires in COVID-19. Background on the study: Spain, Italy and the United States supplied samples that represented acute and convalescent COVID-19.

Germline V gives CDR1 SGHVS, CDR2 FNYEAQ. V dropped 1 base and J dropped 1; count of bases not matched to a gene: 4. The CDR3 is made up of 16 amino acids. Repertoires were generated with immunoSEQ multiplex PCR, while TCRdb's copy carries only in-frame clones and drops some. Among fewer than 250,000 clones listed, about 89% were seen once. Source material: peripheral blood. The receptor was isolated from a woman aged 55-69 years who had recovered from COVID-19. This chain links TRBV7-6 with TRBJ1-3; 7 bases line up with TRBD1. The DNA of the CDR3 is TGTGCCAGCAGCTTAGATCCAGGGGGTTCTGGAAACACCATATATTTT. Translated, it gives CASSLDPGGSGNTIYF.